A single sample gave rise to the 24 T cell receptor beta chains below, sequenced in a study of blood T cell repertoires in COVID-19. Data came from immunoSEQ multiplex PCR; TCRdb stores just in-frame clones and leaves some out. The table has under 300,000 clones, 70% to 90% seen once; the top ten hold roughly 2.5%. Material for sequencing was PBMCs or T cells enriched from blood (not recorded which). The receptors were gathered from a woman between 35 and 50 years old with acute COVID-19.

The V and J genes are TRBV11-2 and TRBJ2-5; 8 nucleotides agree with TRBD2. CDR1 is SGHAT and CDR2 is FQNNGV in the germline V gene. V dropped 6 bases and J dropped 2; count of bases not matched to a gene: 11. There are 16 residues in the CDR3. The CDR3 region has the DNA TGTGCCAGCAGTTTTACTGCGGGAGGAGGGCAAGAGACCCAGTACTTC. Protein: CASSFTAGGGQETQYF.

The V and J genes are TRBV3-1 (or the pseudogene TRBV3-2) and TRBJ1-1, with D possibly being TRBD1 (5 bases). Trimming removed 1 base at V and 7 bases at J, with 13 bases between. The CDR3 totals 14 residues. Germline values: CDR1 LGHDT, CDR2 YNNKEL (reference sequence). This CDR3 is CASSQGGGWVEAFF. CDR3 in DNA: TGTGCCAGCAGCCAAGGCGGGGGTTGGGTTGAAGCTTTCTTT.

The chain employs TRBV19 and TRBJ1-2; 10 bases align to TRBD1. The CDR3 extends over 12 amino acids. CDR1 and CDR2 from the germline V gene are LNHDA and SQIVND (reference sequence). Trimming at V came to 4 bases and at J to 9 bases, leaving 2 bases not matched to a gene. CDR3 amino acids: CASSRGQGSYTF. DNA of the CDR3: TGTGCCAGTAGTAGGGGACAGGGGAGCTACACCTTC. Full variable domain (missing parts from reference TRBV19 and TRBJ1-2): DGGITQSPKYLFRKEGQNVTLSCEQNLNHDAMYWYRQDPGQGLRLIYYSQIVNDFQKGDIAEGYSVSREKKESFPLTVTSAQKNPTAFYLCASSRGQGSYTFGSGTRLTVV.

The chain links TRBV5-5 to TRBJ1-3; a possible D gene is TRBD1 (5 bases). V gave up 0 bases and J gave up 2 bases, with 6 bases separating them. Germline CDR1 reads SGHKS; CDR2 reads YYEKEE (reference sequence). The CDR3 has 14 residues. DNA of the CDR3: TGTGCCAGCAGCTTGGCCAGGGCTGGAAACACCATATATTTT. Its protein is CASSLARAGNTIYF.

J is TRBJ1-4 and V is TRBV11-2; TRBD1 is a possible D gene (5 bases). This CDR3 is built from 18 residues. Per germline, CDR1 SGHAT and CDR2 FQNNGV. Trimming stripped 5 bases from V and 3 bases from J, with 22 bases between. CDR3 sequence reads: CASSRGDFFISSNEKLFF. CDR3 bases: TGTGCCAGCAGCAGAGGGGACTTTTTCATATCATCTAATGAAAAACTGTTTTTT.

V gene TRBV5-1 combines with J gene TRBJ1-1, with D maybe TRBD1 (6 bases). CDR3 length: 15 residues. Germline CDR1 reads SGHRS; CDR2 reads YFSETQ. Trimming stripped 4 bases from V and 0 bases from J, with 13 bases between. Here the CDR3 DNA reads TGCGCCAGCAGCGAAACAGGGAAGGTGAACACTGAAGCTTTCTTT. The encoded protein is CASSETGKVNTEAFF.

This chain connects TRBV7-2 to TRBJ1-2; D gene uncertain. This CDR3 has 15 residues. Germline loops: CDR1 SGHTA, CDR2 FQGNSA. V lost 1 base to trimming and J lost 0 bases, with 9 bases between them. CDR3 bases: TGTGCCAGCAGCTTAGTCCCGGAGACTAACTATGGCTACACCTTC. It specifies CASSLVPETNYGYTF.

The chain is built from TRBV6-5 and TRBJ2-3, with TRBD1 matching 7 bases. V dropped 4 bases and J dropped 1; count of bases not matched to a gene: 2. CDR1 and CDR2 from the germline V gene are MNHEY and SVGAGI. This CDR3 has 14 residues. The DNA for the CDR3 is TGTGCCAGCAGTTCCACAGGGGGCACAGATACGCAGTATTTT. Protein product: CASSSTGGTDTQYF.

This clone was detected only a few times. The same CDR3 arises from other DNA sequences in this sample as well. CDR3 coding DNA: TGTGCCAGCAGTCTACAGGGGTACGAGCAGTTCTTC. It encodes CASSLQGYEQFF. The chain recombines TRBV12-3 or TRBV12-4 with TRBJ2-1, with 7 positions matching TRBD1. The CDR3 sequence is 12 residues long. Trimming at V came to 5 bases and at J to 10 bases, leaving 5 bases not matched to a gene.

The CDR3: CASSYSIPQGASGYTF. The CDR3 DNA sequence: TGTGCCAGCAGTTACTCGATCCCCCAGGGGGCCTCGGGCTACACCTTC. This chain uses TRBV6-2 or TRBV6-3 with TRBJ1-2; 8 bases map to TRBD1. This CDR3 region has 16 residues. The J segment lost 8 bases and the V segment lost 0 bases, leaving 11 bases of the junction unmatched. From germline, CDR1 is MNHEY and CDR2 SVGEGT.

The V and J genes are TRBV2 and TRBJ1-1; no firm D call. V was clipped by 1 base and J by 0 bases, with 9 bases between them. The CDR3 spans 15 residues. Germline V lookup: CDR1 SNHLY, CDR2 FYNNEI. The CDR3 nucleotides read TGTGCCAGCAGTGAAGATGGCAGGATGAACACTGAAGCTTTCTTT. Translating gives CASSEDGRMNTEAFF.

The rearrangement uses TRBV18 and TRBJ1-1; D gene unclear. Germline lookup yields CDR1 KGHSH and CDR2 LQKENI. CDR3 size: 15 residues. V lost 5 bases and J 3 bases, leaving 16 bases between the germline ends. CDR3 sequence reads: CASSEGTGMDTEAFF. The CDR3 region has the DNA TGTGCCAGCTCAGAGGGAACGGGTATGGACACTGAAGCTTTCTTT.

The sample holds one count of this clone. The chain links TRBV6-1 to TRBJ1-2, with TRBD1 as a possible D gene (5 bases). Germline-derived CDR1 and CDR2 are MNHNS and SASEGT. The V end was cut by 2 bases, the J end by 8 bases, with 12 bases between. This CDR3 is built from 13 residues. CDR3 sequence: CASSEFGDWGYTF. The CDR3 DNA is TGTGCCAGCAGTGAATTCGGGGACTGGGGCTACACCTTC.

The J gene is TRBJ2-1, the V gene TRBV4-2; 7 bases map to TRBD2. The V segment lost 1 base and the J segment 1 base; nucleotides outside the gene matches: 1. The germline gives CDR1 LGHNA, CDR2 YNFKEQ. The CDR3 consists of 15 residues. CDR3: CASSQASGSYNEQFF. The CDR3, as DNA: TGTGCCAGCAGCCAAGCTAGCGGATCCTACAATGAGCAGTTCTTC.

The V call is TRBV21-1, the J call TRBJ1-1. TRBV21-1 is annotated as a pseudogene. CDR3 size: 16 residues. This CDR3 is CASSKIGGRRVTEAFF. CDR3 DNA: TGTGCCAGCAGCAAAATTGGCGGCAGGAGGGTCACTGAAGCTTTCTTT.

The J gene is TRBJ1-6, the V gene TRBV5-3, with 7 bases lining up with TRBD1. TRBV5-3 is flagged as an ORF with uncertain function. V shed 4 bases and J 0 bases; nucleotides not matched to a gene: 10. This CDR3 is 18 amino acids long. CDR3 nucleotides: TGTGCCAGAAGCCCCGGACAGGATGAGGTCTCCTATAATTCACCCCTCCACTTT. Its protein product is CARSPGQDEVSYNSPLHF.

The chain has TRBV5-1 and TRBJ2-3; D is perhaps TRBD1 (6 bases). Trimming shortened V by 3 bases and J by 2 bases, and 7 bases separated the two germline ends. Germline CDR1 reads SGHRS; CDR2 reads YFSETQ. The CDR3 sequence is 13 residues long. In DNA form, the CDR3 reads TGCGCCAGCAGCTGGGACAACACAGATACGCAGTATTTT. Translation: CASSWDNTDTQYF.

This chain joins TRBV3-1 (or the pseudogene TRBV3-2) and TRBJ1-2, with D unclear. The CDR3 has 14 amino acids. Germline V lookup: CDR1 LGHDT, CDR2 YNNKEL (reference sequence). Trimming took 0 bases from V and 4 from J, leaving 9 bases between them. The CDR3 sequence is CASSQDPAIYGYTF. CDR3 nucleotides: TGTGCCAGCAGCCAAGATCCAGCGATCTATGGCTACACCTTC.

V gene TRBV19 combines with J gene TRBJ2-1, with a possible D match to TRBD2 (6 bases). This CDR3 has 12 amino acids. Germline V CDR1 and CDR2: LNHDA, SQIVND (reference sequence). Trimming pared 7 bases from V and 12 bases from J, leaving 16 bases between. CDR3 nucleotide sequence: TGTGCCAGTACCCAAGGTCGGGGAGGGCAGTTCTTC. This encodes CASTQGRGGQFF. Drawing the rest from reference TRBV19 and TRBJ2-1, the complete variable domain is DGGITQSPKYLFRKEGQNVTLSCEQNLNHDAMYWYRQDPGQGLRLIYYSQIVNDFQKGDIAEGYSVSREKKESFPLTVTSAQKNPTAFYLCASTQGRGGQFFGPGTRLTVL.

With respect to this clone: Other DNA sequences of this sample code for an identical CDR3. The CDR3 DNA is TGTGCCAGTAGCAATAACCTGGCGGGGGGCCCTCTGTTCTTC. It specifies CASSNNLAGGPLFF. V gene TRBV3-1 (or the pseudogene TRBV3-2) combines with J gene TRBJ2-1; 8 bases match TRBD2. The CDR3 runs 14 residues. CDR1 is LGHDT and CDR2 is YNNKEL in the germline V gene (reference sequence). With V trimmed by 9 bases and J by 15 bases, 19 bases remained unmatched.

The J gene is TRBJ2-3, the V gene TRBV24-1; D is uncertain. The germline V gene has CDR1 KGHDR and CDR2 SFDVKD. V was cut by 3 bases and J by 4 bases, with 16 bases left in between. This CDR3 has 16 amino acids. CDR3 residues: CATSDPTNTLPDTQYF. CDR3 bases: TGTGCCACCAGTGATCCCACTAATACACTTCCAGATACGCAGTATTTT.

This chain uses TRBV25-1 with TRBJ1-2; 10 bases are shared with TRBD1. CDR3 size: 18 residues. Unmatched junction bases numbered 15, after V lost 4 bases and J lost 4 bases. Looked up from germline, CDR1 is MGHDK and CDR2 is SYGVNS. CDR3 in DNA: TGTGCCAGCAGTGGACCGGGACAGGGGAGGGTCGGTGTCTATGGCTACACCTTC. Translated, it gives CASSGPGQGRVGVYGYTF.

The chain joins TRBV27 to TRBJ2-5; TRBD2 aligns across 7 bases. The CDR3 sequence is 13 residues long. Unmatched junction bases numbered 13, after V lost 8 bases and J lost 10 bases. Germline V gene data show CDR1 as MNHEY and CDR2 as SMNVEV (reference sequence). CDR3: CASRGRGRGNQYF. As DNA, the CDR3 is TGTGCCAGCCGGGGGAGGGGTAGGGGAAACCAGTACTTC.

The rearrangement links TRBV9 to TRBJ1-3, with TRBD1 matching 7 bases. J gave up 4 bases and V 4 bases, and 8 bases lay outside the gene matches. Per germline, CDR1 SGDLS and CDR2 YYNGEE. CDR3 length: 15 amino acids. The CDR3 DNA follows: TGTGCCAGCAGCTTAAAGGGGGCGCAGGGAAACACCATATATTTT. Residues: CASSLKGAQGNTIYF.